This TCR beta chain emerged from a study of human T cells and chemical hapten exposure. Time point indicated: patch test 1, 2 weeks after DPC sensitization. Treatment reported: therapeutic diphenylcyclopropenone sensitization with weekly scalp DPC. At every patch-test visit, blood was drawn before the patch test was applied. Between the trimmed V and J ends, which lost 0 bases and 3 bases, there was a span of 11 bases. Germline V gene sequence: CDR1 MNHEY, CDR2 SMNVEV (reference sequence). The CDR3 is made up of 15 amino acids. General study findings and limits: Significantly more large CDR3 similarity clusters arose among expanded TCRs than among controls.

This clonotype has a handful of counts. The antigen remains undetermined. Using its own MiXCR run on the RACE reads, TCRdb lists one record per CDR3 protein. The table shows around 120,000 distinct CDR3 sequences, with 11% occurring only once. This TCR was recovered from a woman aged 35 to 49 with alopecia areata. Some clones in this sample may be carry-over from other donors' samples. The chain combines TRBV27 with TRBJ1-1; D is unclear. The input for sequencing was whole blood, taken in connection with sensitization to the hapten diphenylcyclopropenone (DPC). The CDR3 region is CASSLSGIRDTEAFF. CDR3 in DNA: TGTGCCAGCAGTTTATCGGGGATTCGGGACACTGAAGCTTTCTTT.